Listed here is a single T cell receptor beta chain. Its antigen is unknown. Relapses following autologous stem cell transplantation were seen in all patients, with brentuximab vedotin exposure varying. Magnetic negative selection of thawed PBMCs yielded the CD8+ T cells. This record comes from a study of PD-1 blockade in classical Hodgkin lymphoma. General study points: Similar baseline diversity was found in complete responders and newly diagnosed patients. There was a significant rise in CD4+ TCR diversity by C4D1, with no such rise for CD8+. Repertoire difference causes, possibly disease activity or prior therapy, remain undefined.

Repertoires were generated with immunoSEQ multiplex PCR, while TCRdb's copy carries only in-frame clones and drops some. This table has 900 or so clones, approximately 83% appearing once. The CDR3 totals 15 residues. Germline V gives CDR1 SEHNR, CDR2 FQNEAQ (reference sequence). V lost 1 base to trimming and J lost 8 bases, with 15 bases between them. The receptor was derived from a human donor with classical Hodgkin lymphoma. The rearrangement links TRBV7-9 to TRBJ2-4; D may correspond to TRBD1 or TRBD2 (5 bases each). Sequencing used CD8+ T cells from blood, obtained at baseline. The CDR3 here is CASSLVGTPLDIQYF. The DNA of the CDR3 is TGTGCCAGCAGCTTAGTGGGGACCCCGCTCGACATTCAGTACTTC.